The 27 T cell receptor beta chains presented below share a single source sample, sequenced in a study of blood T cell repertoires in COVID-19. Here immunoSEQ multiplex PCR was the method, and the copy in TCRdb shows in-frame clones only, minus some. The sample records 95,000 to 100,000 clones, about 90% being singletons. Sequencing was done on a sample of peripheral blood. The receptors derive from a man aged 45-65 years with acute or convalescent COVID-19.

The chain recombines TRBV7-7 with TRBJ1-5; D unresolved. The CDR3 covers 13 residues. With 1 base removed from V and 7 bases from J, the gap between germline ends came to 8 bases. The germline CDR1 and CDR2 sequences are SSHAT and FNYEAQ (reference sequence). CDR3 DNA: TGTGCCAGCAGCTTAGGGGCGGGGCAGCCCCAGCATTTT. It is translated as CASSLGAGQPQHF. The variable domain in full, completed from reference TRBV7-7 and TRBJ1-5, reads GAGVSQSPRYKVTKRGQDVTLRCDPISSHATLYWYQQALGQGPEFLTYFNYEAQPDKSGLPSDRFSAERPEGSISTLTIQRTEQRDSAMYRCASSLGAGQPQHFGDGTRLSIL.

CDR3 amino acids: CASGLTSTSGVSNEQFF. The CDR3 nucleotides are TGTGCTAGTGGTTTGACCTCAACTAGCGGGGTGAGCAATGAGCAGTTCTTC. V and J are TRBV12-5 and TRBJ2-1; TRBD2 aligns across 10 bases. Germline CDR1 reads LGHNT; CDR2 reads FRNRAP. Trimming took 2 bases from V and 6 from J; bases not matched to a gene: 10. The CDR3 consists of 17 residues.

The V and J genes are TRBV7-2 and TRBJ2-5, with D possibly being TRBD1 (5 bases). There are 15 residues in the CDR3. V was trimmed by 5 bases and J by 5 bases, leaving 18 bases between them. CDR1 and CDR2 from the germline V gene are SGHTA and FQGNSA. The CDR3, as DNA: TGTGCCAGCAGCGATAGGGCCCAGGGCCGGGAGACCCAGTACTTC. This gives the protein CASSDRAQGRETQYF.

This clone was counted only a few times. CDR3 nucleotide sequence: TGTGCCAGTAGTCCCCGGGGACAGGGGGCTTACTACGAGCAGTACTTC. Encoded protein: CASSPRGQGAYYEQYF. The chain combines TRBV19 with TRBJ2-7, with TRBD1 matching 12 bases. The CDR3 extends over 16 amino acids. With 5 bases clipped from V and 3 bases from J, the junction kept 8 bases outside the gene matches. Germline V gene lookup returns CDR1 LNHDA and CDR2 SQIVND (reference sequence).

This clone showed up just once. V and J are TRBV5-1 and TRBJ2-3; possible D gene TRBD1, 6 bases. Germline V gene data show CDR1 as SGHRS and CDR2 as YFSETQ. The CDR3 extends over 15 amino acids. V lost 0 bases and J lost 0, with 8 bases in between. This CDR3 reads CASSLARGSTDTQYF. DNA of the CDR3: TGCGCCAGCAGCTTGGCCAGGGGAAGCACAGATACGCAGTATTTT.

The genes are TRBV5-1 and TRBJ2-3; 12 positions match TRBD2. This CDR3 spans 17 amino acids. V was clipped by 7 bases and J by 2 bases; unmatched bases: 11. Looked up from germline, CDR1 is SGHRS and CDR2 is YFSETQ. This chain's CDR3 is CASALAGGPRSTDTQYF. The CDR3 DNA reads TGCGCCAGCGCCCTAGCGGGGGGGCCCCGTTCCACAGATACGCAGTATTTT.

V gene TRBV3-1 (or the pseudogene TRBV3-2) combines with J gene TRBJ1-5, with unresolved D. CDR3 length: 16 residues. CDR1 and CDR2 from the germline V gene are LGHDT and YNNKEL (reference sequence). Trimming left V 0 bases short and J 6 bases short, with 15 bases between. The CDR3 is CASSQEPSSGSQPQHF. CDR3 in DNA: TGTGCCAGCAGCCAAGAGCCCAGTTCAGGTAGTCAGCCCCAGCATTTT.

This chain joins TRBV13 and TRBJ1-1; D is possibly TRBD1 (6 bases). V lost 6 bases to trimming and J lost 5 bases, with 10 bases between them. CDR3 size: 12 residues. CDR1 is PRHDT, CDR2 FYEKMQ, per germline (reference sequence). The CDR3 DNA is TGTGCCAGCAGGGCCCAGGGGACTGAAGCTTTCTTT. It encodes CASRAQGTEAFF.

This chain links TRBV6-5 with TRBJ1-2, with D possibly being TRBD1 (6 bases). V gave up 9 bases and J gave up 4 bases, with 21 bases separating them. From germline, CDR1 is MNHEY and CDR2 SVGAGI. The CDR3 has 15 amino acids. As DNA, the CDR3 is TGTGCCAGTATTGGGTCAGGGGCCCCTTCCTATGGCTACACCTTC. Amino acids: CASIGSGAPSYGYTF.

J is TRBJ2-2 and V is TRBV5-1, with D possibly being TRBD1 (6 bases). With 3 bases removed from V and 1 base from J, the gap between germline ends came to 7 bases. The CDR3 contains 14 residues. Looked up from germline, CDR1 is SGHRS and CDR2 is YFSETQ. The CDR3 spells CASSSTGNTGELFF. In DNA form, the CDR3 reads TGCGCCAGCAGCTCGACAGGGAACACCGGGGAGCTGTTTTTT.

The chain employs TRBV5-6 and TRBJ2-7; D remains ambiguous. The CDR3 is 13 amino acids. Looked up from germline, CDR1 is SGHDT and CDR2 is YYEEEE. V lost 0 bases and J 1 base, leaving 5 bases between the germline ends. CDR3 bases: TGTGCCAGCAGCTTGGGCAGTTCCTACGAGCAGTACTTC. This gives the protein CASSLGSSYEQYF.

V and J are TRBV29-1 and TRBJ1-1, with D unclear. The length of the CDR3 is 15 residues. CDR1 is SQVTM, CDR2 ANQGSEA, per germline. With 1 base removed from V and 5 bases from J, the gap between germline ends came to 17 bases. The CDR3 DNA sequence: TGCAGCGTTGAAGGGCGCGGAAGAAGTCGGACTGAAGCTTTCTTT. This encodes CSVEGRGRSRTEAFF.

This chain uses TRBV21-1 with TRBJ1-2. TRBV21-1 is a pseudogene. The CDR3 totals 13 residues. The CDR3 sequence: CASSIILYHGYTF. Written as DNA, the CDR3 is TGTGCCAGCAGCATAATACTTTACCATGGCTACACCTTC.

V is TRBV27 and J is TRBJ1-2; a weak D match, TRBD1 (5 bases). The germline gives CDR1 MNHEY, CDR2 SMNVEV (reference sequence). The CDR3 is 17 amino acids. Trimming took off 2 bases at V and 5 bases at J, with 21 bases between the two ends. CDR3 bases: TGTGCCAGCAGTTTACGTGCATCCTTGGGGCAGGAGTATGGCTACACCTTC. It encodes CASSLRASLGQEYGYTF.

This rearrangement joins TRBV5-1 to TRBJ2-3; D possibly corresponds to TRBD2 (5 bases). Trimming removed 0 bases from V and 3 bases from J, with 14 bases in between. Germline V gene data show CDR1 as SGHRS and CDR2 as YFSETQ. This CDR3 spans 16 amino acids. CDR3 in amino acids: CASSLGVTGFTDTQYF. As DNA, the CDR3 is TGCGCCAGCAGCTTGGGAGTTACGGGATTTACAGATACGCAGTATTTT.

The rearrangement links TRBV4-2 to TRBJ2-7; D unresolved. The V and J ends lost 1 base and 0 bases respectively, with 4 bases between them. CDR1 is LGHNA, CDR2 YNFKEQ, per germline. This CDR3 is 13 amino acids long. Here the CDR3 DNA reads TGTGCCAGCAGCCAAGCTAGCTCCTACGAGCAGTACTTC. It yields the protein CASSQASSYEQYF.

There are a few counts of this clone. The V call is TRBV7-9, the J call TRBJ2-1; possibly TRBD2 for D (5 bases). From germline, CDR1 is SEHNR and CDR2 FQNEAQ (reference sequence). CDR3 length: 16 amino acids. V shed 4 bases and J shed 7 bases, with 20 bases lying between them. CDR3 DNA: TGTGCCAGCAGCTCCCCGGGCACGTTCGGCGGGAATGAGCAGTTCTTC. Protein sequence: CASSSPGTFGGNEQFF.

This clone was seen only once. The genes are TRBV5-1 and TRBJ2-3; perhaps TRBD1 as D (5 bases). Germline CDR1 is SGHRS and CDR2 is YFSETQ. Trimming took 4 bases from V and 0 from J, leaving 15 bases between them. This CDR3 is built from 16 residues. The DNA for the CDR3 is TGCGCCAGCAGCCTGAGGACAACCGCTAGCACAGATACGCAGTATTTT. It encodes CASSLRTTASTDTQYF.

CDR3 residues: CASSTQAGGGSPLHF. The CDR3, as DNA: TGCGCCAGCTCGACGCAAGCGGGGGGCGGTTCACCCCTCCACTTT. The gene calls are TRBV10-2 and TRBJ1-6, with TRBD1 as a possible D gene (6 bases). Germline V gene sequence: CDR1 WSHSY, CDR2 SAAADI. Trimming took off 8 bases at V and 9 bases at J, with 20 bases between the two ends. This CDR3 has 15 residues.

V gene TRBV18 combines with J gene TRBJ1-6; 7 bases are shared with TRBD1. Per germline, CDR1 KGHSH and CDR2 LQKENI. V trimming: 0 bases; J trimming: 7 bases; junction bases outside the gene matches: 3. The CDR3 runs 15 residues. The CDR3 region is CASSPPGQRNSPLHF. In DNA form, the CDR3 reads TGTGCCAGCTCACCACCGGGACAGCGGAATTCACCCCTCCACTTT.

The rearrangement links TRBV2 to TRBJ2-3, with D perhaps matching TRBD2 (5 bases). The ends were cut back, 8 bases at V and 2 bases at J, with 17 bases in the middle. This CDR3 is built from 15 residues. Germline-derived CDR1 and CDR2 are SNHLY and FYNNEI. DNA of the CDR3: TGTGCCAGCTCCCCGGACTCTTACAACACAGATACGCAGTATTTT. Protein sequence: CASSPDSYNTDTQYF.

The chain uses TRBV5-1 and TRBJ2-3; D is unresolved. The CDR3 loop spans 13 amino acids. V dropped 0 bases and J dropped 6 bases, with 8 bases sitting between them. CDR1 is SGHRS, CDR2 YFSETQ, per germline. CDR3 DNA sequence: TGCGCCAGCAGCTTGGGGCTGTCGGATACGCAGTATTTT. As protein: CASSLGLSDTQYF. Variable domain in full (rest from reference TRBV5-1 and TRBJ2-3): KAGVTQTPRYLIKTRGQQVTLSCSPISGHRSVSWYQQTPGQGLQFLFEYFSETQRNKGNFPGRFSGRQFSNSRSEMNVSTLELGDSALYLCASSLGLSDTQYFGPGTRLTVL.

This chain joins TRBV19 and TRBJ2-1; 7 nucleotides align to TRBD1. The CDR3 has 15 residues. Germline loops: CDR1 LNHDA, CDR2 SQIVND (reference sequence). Trimming at V came to 3 bases and at J to 4 bases, leaving 6 bases not matched to a gene. In DNA form, the CDR3 reads TGTGCCAGTAGTATTATAAGACAGGGTTACAATGAGCAGTTCTTC. Translated: CASSIIRQGYNEQFF.

V and J are TRBV6-4 and TRBJ2-1; the D gene is possibly TRBD2 (6 bases). CDR3 size: 13 residues. V dropped 2 bases and J dropped 9 bases, with 11 bases sitting between them. CDR1 is MRHNA, CDR2 SNTAGT, per germline. The CDR3 nucleotides read TGTGCCAGCAGTGACGGGGGAGGATCTGAGCAGTTCTTC. Protein: CASSDGGGSEQFF.

V usage is TRBV5-1 and J usage is TRBJ2-1; D is perhaps TRBD1 (5 bases). With 7 bases removed from V and 5 bases from J, the gap between germline ends came to 16 bases. The CDR3 covers 14 residues. CDR1 and CDR2 from the germline V gene are SGHRS and YFSETQ. In DNA form, the CDR3 reads TGCGCCAGCTCCTCCCTCGAGACAGACAATGAGCAGTTCTTC. Protein sequence: CASSSLETDNEQFF.

This chain connects TRBV5-1 to TRBJ1-6; 8 nucleotides agree with TRBD1. The CDR3 runs 16 residues. V was pared by 4 bases and J by 6 bases, with 9 bases of the junction left unmatched. Germline V gene lookup returns CDR1 SGHRS and CDR2 YFSETQ. This CDR3 is CASSGTTGVGNSPLHF. The CDR3 DNA reads TGCGCCAGCAGCGGCACGACAGGGGTGGGTAATTCACCCCTCCACTTT.

The chain combines TRBV9 with TRBJ1-1; D is uncertain. The germline V gene encodes CDR1 SGDLS and CDR2 YYNGEE. With 0 bases removed from V and 0 bases from J, the gap between germline ends came to 6 bases. The length of the CDR3 is 14 residues. The CDR3 reads CASSVASVNTEAFF. For the CDR3, the DNA is TGTGCCAGCAGCGTAGCTTCGGTGAACACTGAAGCTTTCTTT.